The next 26 T cell receptor beta chains were all read from a single sample in a study of blood T cells in healthy people across ages. Then a second PCR, running roughly 7 to 11 cycles, was carried out with a sample-barcoded 5' primer and a J-beta primer mix. TCRdb reanalysed the 5' RACE reads using MiXCR and keeps one entry per CDR3 protein. This table has about 670,000 distinct CDR3 sequences, 45% to 60% appearing once. Sequenced input: blood. These receptors all stem from a woman of 80 years or more in good health.

This clonotype was detected only a few times. The chain recombines TRBV12-3 or TRBV12-4 with TRBJ2-5; 12 bases map to TRBD2. V was clipped by 5 bases and J by 11 bases; unmatched bases: 15. There are 16 residues in the CDR3. This CDR3 is CASSTRGTSGPNEQYF. DNA of the CDR3: TGTGCCAGCAGTACTAGGGGGACTAGCGGGCCCAATGAGCAGTACTTC.

For this clonotype: This could be a read error, since a much larger clone is one nucleotide away. CDR3 in DNA: TGTGCCAGCAGTGCCACAGGGTTCTATTGCTACACCTTC. This gives the protein CASSATGFYCYTF. The J gene is TRBJ1-2, the V gene TRBV2; a weak D match, TRBD1 (6 bases). Germline V gene data show CDR1 as SNHLY and CDR2 as FYNNEI. The CDR3 has 13 residues.

Points on this clonotype: This may come from a read error, since a much larger clone is one base off. The rearrangement uses TRBV5-1 and TRBJ2-5, with a possible D match to TRBD1 (6 bases). The CDR3 sequence is 15 residues long. Trimming took 4 bases from V and 3 from J, leaving 16 bases between them. Germline values: CDR1 SGHRS, CDR2 YFSETQ. In nucleotides, the CDR3 is TGCGCCAGCAGCACATCCACTCGGACAGAAGAGACCCAGTACTTC. This encodes CASSTSTRTEETQYF.

Of note for this clonotype: A much more abundant neighbour one base away suggests this may be a read error. The chain is built from TRBV20-1 and TRBJ2-3; 11 positions match TRBD2. This CDR3 comprises 15 residues. Germline V gene sequence: CDR1 DFQATT, CDR2 SNEGSKA (reference sequence). The CDR3 DNA is TGCAGAGCCGGATTTACTAGCGGGGGTGGCCATACGCAGTATTTT. Amino acid sequence: CRAGFTSGGGHTQYF.

This clonotype was observed a handful of times. The CDR3 sequence: CASSLDTGTSGELFF. In DNA form, the CDR3 reads TGTGCCAGCAGCTTGGACACGGGAACGTCCGGGGAGCTGTTTTTT. The V gene is TRBV11-2, the J gene TRBJ2-2; D is perhaps TRBD1 or TRBD2 (5 bases each). V lost 3 bases and J lost 6, with 14 bases in between. CDR1 is SGHAT and CDR2 is FQNNGV in the germline V gene. The CDR3 runs to 15 residues.

The DNA for the CDR3 is TGTGCCAGCAGTTACCGGGCGGGACTAGCGAGCGAGCAGTACTTC. Encoded protein: CASSYRAGLASEQYF. The J gene is TRBJ2-5, the V gene TRBV6-5; TRBD2 matches 10 bases. The better agreement between TRBJ2-7 and the DNA end casts doubt on the J call. From germline, CDR1 is MNHEY and CDR2 SVGAGI. CDR3 size: 15 residues.

Concerning this clonotype itself: Being one base from a much bigger clone, this may be a read error. The chain couples TRBV7-9 to TRBJ2-5; weak D call: TRBD2 (5 bases). The CDR3 extends over 15 amino acids. Trimming left V 0 bases short and J 11 bases short, with 19 bases between. Germline loops: CDR1 SEHNR, CDR2 FQNEAQ (reference sequence). The CDR3 DNA reads as TGTGCCAGCAGCTTAGCGGGAGAAGTTTACAATGAGCAGTACTTC. Its protein product is CASSLAGEVYNEQYF.

This clonotype has just a few counts. The chain links TRBV14 to TRBJ2-2, with D possibly matching TRBD2 (6 bases). V was clipped by 8 bases and J by 3 bases, with 13 bases between them. This CDR3 comprises 14 residues. Germline V gene lookup returns CDR1 SGHDN and CDR2 FVKESK. The CDR3 spells CASRRASYTGELFF. CDR3 sequence (DNA): TGTGCCAGCCGGAGGGCCTCGTACACCGGGGAGCTGTTTTTT.

The chain is built from TRBV28 and TRBJ2-7; D remains unclear. Near its end, the DNA agrees better with TRBJ2-4, so the J call may be wrong. The CDR3 covers 13 residues. Per the germline V gene, CDR1 is MDHEN and CDR2 is SYDVKM. CDR3 in DNA: TGTGCCAGCAGCCCAGCCATGGAAAACATTCAGTACTTC. This sequence encodes CASSPAMENIQYF.

This clonotype was detected only once. The rearrangement joins TRBV19 to TRBJ1-5; D remains ambiguous. The V gene lost 4 bases and the J gene lost 5 bases, with 9 bases spanning the gap. From germline, CDR1 is LNHDA and CDR2 SQIVND (reference sequence). The CDR3 is 13 residues long. The DNA for the CDR3 is TGTGCCAGTAGTACCGGGATGTATCAGCCCCAGCATTTT. Translated, it gives CASSTGMYQPQHF. Based on the CDR3 plus reference TRBV19 and TRBJ1-5, the full variable domain is DGGITQSPKYLFRKEGQNVTLSCEQNLNHDAMYWYRQDPGQGLRLIYYSQIVNDFQKGDIAEGYSVSREKKESFPLTVTSAQKNPTAFYLCASSTGMYQPQHFGDGTRLSIL.

V usage is TRBV12-3 or TRBV12-4 and J usage is TRBJ2-2; no definite D call. V lost 4 bases and J 5 bases, leaving 11 bases between the germline ends. The CDR3 loop spans 14 amino acids. This CDR3 is CASSSHPGTGELFF. The CDR3, as DNA: TGTGCCAGCAGTTCTCACCCCGGGACCGGGGAGCTGTTTTTT.

The chain carries TRBV13 and TRBJ1-2; D is ambiguous. The ends were cut back, 5 bases at V and 0 bases at J, with 10 bases in the middle. This CDR3 is 14 amino acids long. The germline V gene encodes CDR1 PRHDT and CDR2 FYEKMQ (reference sequence). CDR3 region: CASSQPGANYGYTF. CDR3 in DNA: TGTGCCAGCAGCCAACCTGGAGCTAACTATGGCTACACCTTC.

This clonotype was counted ten times or more. A junction end diverges from the germline sequence, so it may reflect a read error. This chain connects TRBV5-1 to TRBJ2-7, with TRBD2 matching 8 bases. From germline, CDR1 is SGHRS and CDR2 YFSETQ. The CDR3 totals 15 residues. The DNA for the CDR3 is TGCGCCAGCAGCTTGGGCTGGACTAGCTCCCACGAGCAGTACTTC. Its translation: CASSLGWTSSHEQYF. The full variable domain, its missing parts supplied by reference TRBV5-1 and TRBJ2-7, is KAGVTQTPRYLIKTRGQQVTLSCSPISGHRSVSWYQQTPGQGLQFLFEYFSETQRNKGNFPGRFSGRQFSNSRSEMNVSTLELGDSALYLCASSLGWTSSHEQYFGPGTRLTVT.

This clonotype was observed at least ten times. The rearrangement uses TRBV3-1 and TRBJ1-6; D is undetermined. CDR1 and CDR2 from the germline V gene are LGHDT and YNNKEL (reference sequence). This CDR3 region has 13 residues. V was shortened by 2 bases and J by 10 bases, with 9 bases between the two germline ends. The CDR3 nucleotides read TGTGCCAGCAGCCAAACCCAAGGATCACCCCTCCACTTT. It encodes CASSQTQGSPLHF.

A note on this clonotype: A much larger clone is a single base away; this may be a read error. V is TRBV24-1 and J is TRBJ2-1; 10 bases map to TRBD1. CDR3 size: 16 residues. Germline V lookup: CDR1 KGHDR, CDR2 SFDVKD. This chain's CDR3 is CTTSDPGQGGNREQFF. The DNA for the CDR3 is TGTACCACCAGTGATCCCGGACAGGGGGGTAACCGCGAGCAGTTCTTC.

The V call is TRBV2, the J call TRBJ1-1; 8 bases fit TRBD1. CDR1 is SNHLY and CDR2 is FYNNEI in the germline V gene. The CDR3 covers 13 residues. V gave up 9 bases and J gave up 0 bases; unmatched junction bases: 3. CDR3 sequence reads: CASKTGVNTEAFF. CDR3 nucleotide sequence: TGTGCCAGTAAGACAGGGGTGAACACTGAAGCTTTCTTT.

The chain uses TRBV18 and TRBJ2-5, with a possible D match to TRBD1 (5 bases). Gene TRBJ2-7 matches the end of the DNA better, so the J call may be wrong. Germline V gene data show CDR1 as KGHSH and CDR2 as LQKENI. CDR3 size: 13 residues. CDR3 sequence reads: CASSPEQGSEQYF. The CDR3 nucleotides read TGTGCCAGCTCACCGGAGCAGGGCTCCGAGCAGTACTTC.

In the case of this clonotype: This clone may be a read error of a much larger clone one base away. V usage is TRBV7-2 and J usage is TRBJ2-1, with 8 nucleotides matching TRBD2. CDR1 is SGHTA and CDR2 is FQGNSA in the germline V gene. The CDR3 totals 13 residues. The CDR3 sequence is CASSVAGINEQFF. The CDR3 DNA is TGTGCCAGCAGCGTAGCGGGGATAAATGAGCAGTTCTTC.

Turning to this clonotype: A much larger clone differs by one base, so this may be a read error. The chain is built from TRBV7-2 and TRBJ2-3, with D maybe TRBD1 (5 bases). The CDR3 covers 13 residues. The germline V gene encodes CDR1 SGHTA and CDR2 FQGNSA. V lost 5 bases and J lost 13, with 19 bases in between. CDR3 coding DNA: TGTGCCAGCAGCCCTGAGACAGCTAAAAGGGAGTATTTT. It codes for CASSPETAKREYF.

Comments on this clonotype: It may be a read error: a sequence one base away is much more abundant. The genes are TRBV11-1 and TRBJ2-1; D may be TRBD2 (6 bases). Trimming left V 5 bases short and J 0 bases short, with 14 bases between. Germline CDR1 reads SGHAT; CDR2 reads FQDESV (reference sequence). The CDR3 spans 16 residues. In DNA, the CDR3 is TGTGCCAGCAGCGCCCCGGAGGGCTCCTCCTACAATGAGCAGTTCTTC. This codes for CASSAPEGSSYNEQFF.

This rearrangement joins TRBV25-1 to TRBJ1-1; D is undetermined. The CDR3 has 14 residues. The germline V and J ends were trimmed by 2 bases and 0 bases, with 7 bases remaining between them. Germline V gene sequence: CDR1 MGHDK, CDR2 SYGVNS. CDR3 nucleotides: TGTGCCAGCAGTGAAGGAGGTATGAACACTGAAGCTTTCTTT. Amino acid sequence: CASSEGGMNTEAFF.

The sample holds a few counts of this clonotype. The chain recombines TRBV30 with TRBJ2-1; D call uncertain. This CDR3 spans 12 amino acids. Germline CDR1 reads GTSNPN; CDR2 reads SVGIG (reference sequence). Trimming removed 5 bases at V and 12 bases at J, with 17 bases between. CDR3 region: CAWSTAYGAQFF. Written as DNA, the CDR3 is TGTGCCTGGTCAACCGCTTATGGCGCGCAGTTCTTC.

This chain links TRBV6-1 with TRBJ2-3, with TRBD2 matching 12 bases. Germline V lookup: CDR1 MNHNS, CDR2 SASEGT. After removal of 0 bases from V and 6 bases from J, the junction contained 4 bases not matched to a gene. CDR3 length: 16 amino acids. This CDR3 reads CASSEAGLAGGDTQYF. The CDR3 DNA sequence: TGTGCCAGCAGTGAAGCGGGGCTAGCGGGAGGGGATACGCAGTATTTT.

The J gene is TRBJ2-7, the V gene TRBV3-1; D ambiguous. The CDR3 consists of 11 residues. V was clipped by 3 bases and J by 7 bases, with 7 bases between them. Germline assignment: CDR1 LGHDT and CDR2 YNNKEL (reference sequence). CDR3 nucleotide sequence: TGTGCCAGCAGCCAGGCACGGGAGCAGTACTTC. This codes for CASSQAREQYF.

This clonotype was seen only a few times. J is TRBJ1-5 and V is TRBV20-1; 9 positions match TRBD1. CDR3 length: 12 residues. Germline lookup yields CDR1 DFQATT and CDR2 SNEGSKA (reference sequence). The CDR3 sequence is CSWGQGRQPQHF. CDR3 bases: TGCAGCTGGGGACAGGGCCGGCAGCCCCAGCATTTT.

The chain carries TRBV6-2 or TRBV6-3 and TRBJ2-1, with D hard to call. Trimming left V 6 bases short and J 3 bases short, with 12 bases between. CDR1 and CDR2 (germline): MNHEY, SVGEGT. The CDR3 is 14 residues long. CDR3 DNA: TGTGCCAGCAGGCTCCCAACTTACTACAATGAGCAGTTCTTC. Translating gives CASRLPTYYNEQFF.